Sequencing of this TCR beta chain was carried out in a study of blood T cell repertoires in COVID-19 (dated by TCRdb to the early 2020s). Regarding the research as a whole: Samples covering the acute and convalescent phases of COVID-19 were provided by collaborators in the United States, Italy and Spain. A freely available public database, intended as a resource for researchers studying the immune response to SARS-CoV-2, is where the repertoires were released. Where HLA class I and class II types were available, the types were taken from metadata supplied by the sample provider, not from assay-based typing. The prospective study material was composed of cDNA or gDNA derived from T cells, B-cell-depleted T cells, or PBMCs. The sample metadata nearly always contained a de-identified subject ID, COVID-19 status, age in years and sex. Deeply sampled blood TCRbeta repertoires from subjects exposed to, actively infected with, or recovered from COVID-19 were included in the dataset. Samples were obtained from the ongoing ImmuneRACE study (first 160 participants) and from some 1,300 subjects provided by 6 global collaborators.

TCRbeta CDR3 regions were amplified from genomic DNA using the immunoSEQ Assay, a bias-controlled multiplex PCR. Under the source paper's analysis protocol: The number of nucleated cells in each sample was estimated from the amplification of reference gene primers within the assay. To quantify the absolute abundance of each unique TCRbeta CDR3 rearrangement, sequence reads were collapsed and filtered. For each sample, productive Simpson clonality was calculated by taking the square root of Simpson's diversity index across productive rearrangements. Imported from immuneACCESS, the table was reduced by TCRdb to in-frame sequences with V and J called. These copies leave out some clones; in studies compared against another copy, an unresolved V gene accounts for under half, and the cause of the remainder is not known. D and trimming come from the DNA, and the V and J calls and clone size come from that table. This sample gives around 270,000 clones in total; around 89% of them show up just once. The ten most abundant clones make up about 4.6% of the sample.

What the research found in general, with its limitations: How much clinical and demographic metadata was included differed by source and by participant, and the metadata was provided uncurated.

CDR1 and CDR2 are drawn from the germline V gene: SNHLY, FYNNEI. The CDR3 runs 11 amino acids, cysteine and phenylalanine included. The DNA shown is the 33-base CDR3, in frame from base 1. The junction shows trimming of 7 bases on V and 12 bases on J, plus 15 bases between the germline ends. Each collaborating institution followed its own protocols to collect whole blood in K2EDTA tubes. Collaborator samples were shipped for TCRbeta analysis as frozen whole blood, isolated PBMCs, or DNA extracted from either sample type. Turning to this clone: Its target antigen remains unknown. Per-base qualities were not stored, and no clone one base away is much larger.

This clonotype originated in a man aged 40-49 years with acute or convalescent COVID-19. The chain is assembled from TRBV2 and TRBJ1-1; 5 matching bases give a weak D call of TRBD1. What was sequenced was peripheral blood. The DNA is TGTGCCAGCACTAAACAGGAGACAACTTTCTTT. Its translation is CASTKQETTFF.